This T cell receptor (beta chain) was sequenced for a study of shared T cell receptors in the human thymus. With respect to this clone: The same CDR3 arises from other DNA sequences in this sample as well.

The assay was immunoSEQ multiplex PCR, and TCRdb's table has in-frame clones only and misses some. Of about 710,000 clones detected, 87% appear once; the ten largest clones hold roughly 0.0094%. These data were also filed under a second study, of human thymus T cells.

The specimen sequenced was thymocytes. This sequence was found in a boy less than two years old with a congenital heart defect.

The CDR3 region is CAGTGSTDTQYF. CDR3 coding DNA: TGTGCCGGAACAGGTAGCACAGATACGCAGTATTTT. This rearrangement joins TRBV6-1 to TRBJ2-3; tentative D call: TRBD1 (5 bases). The CDR3 runs to 12 residues. The V and J ends lost 11 bases and 0 bases respectively, with 9 bases between them. Germline lookup yields CDR1 MNHNS and CDR2 SASEGT.